What follows is one TCR beta chain and its context. This clone showed up just once. Its antigen is currently not known. No quality values exist for individual bases; no much larger clone is one base distant. The immunoSEQ Assay, a bias-controlled multiplex PCR, was used to amplify TCRbeta CDR3 regions from genomic DNA. In the authors' own workflow: The number of nucleated cells in each sample was estimated from the amplification of reference gene primers within the assay. To quantify the absolute abundance of each unique TCRbeta CDR3 rearrangement, sequence reads were collapsed and filtered. Productive Simpson clonality was computed per sample as the square root of Simpson's diversity index over productive rearrangements. TCRdb re-hosts the immuneACCESS table, in-frame sequences only. Its copies lack some clones; in the studies checked, an unresolved V gene accounts for under half of them, and the cause for the rest is not known. The V and J calls and clone size come from that table; D and trimming were worked out from the DNA. The sample contains more than 45,000 clones, about 90% of them found a single time. Jointly, the top ten make up approximately 15% of the sample.

CDR1 SNHLY and CDR2 FYNNEI are derived from the germline V gene. Taken from cysteine to phenylalanine, the CDR3 has 14 residues. Solely the CDR3 DNA is kept, with 42 bases framed from the first base. V sheds 0 bases and J sheds 6 bases, leaving 10 bases between their ends. These data come from a study of blood T cell repertoires in COVID-19 (dated by TCRdb to the early 2020s). Regarding the study in general: Samples covering the acute and convalescent phases of COVID-19 were provided by collaborators in the United States, Italy and Spain. The prospective study material was composed of cDNA or gDNA derived from T cells, B-cell-depleted T cells, or PBMCs. The sample metadata nearly always contained a de-identified subject ID, COVID-19 status, age in years and sex. The repertoires were released in a freely available public database intended as a resource for research on the immune response to SARS-CoV-2. The dataset comprised deeply sampled blood TCRbeta repertoires from subjects exposed to, actively infected with, or recovered from COVID-19. HLA class I and class II types, where available, came from metadata supplied by the sample provider rather than from assay-based typing. Samples came from the ongoing ImmuneRACE study (first 160 participants) plus 1,254 subjects from 6 global collaborators.

The research as a whole found: The quantity of clinical and demographic metadata differed by source and by participant and was supplied without curation.

Whole blood was collected in K2EDTA tubes by collaborating institutions according to the institutions' own protocols. For TCRbeta analysis, collaborators shipped samples in one of three forms: frozen whole blood, isolated PBMCs, or DNA extracted from either of those sample types. This TCR was recovered from a human donor with active COVID-19. The donor label of this sample is uncertain. Material: peripheral blood. The sequence links TRBV2 to TRBJ2-3, with the D gene uncertain. The DNA reads as follows: TGTGCCAGCAGTGAAGCTGAACAAGCGGATACGCAGTATTTT. Its protein reads: CASSEAEQADTQYF.